This entry lists 26 T cell receptor beta chains sequenced from one sample in a study of blood T cell repertoires in COVID-19. The protocol was immunoSEQ multiplex PCR, while the TCRdb copy is restricted to in-frame clones and leaves out a portion. The data show about 370,000 clones, about 89% seen once. The specimen was peripheral blood. All receptors derive from a woman aged 25 to 45 with COVID-19, enrolled during active disease.

The chain is built from TRBV16 and TRBJ2-7; 13 bases agree with TRBD2. Germline values: CDR1 KGHSY, CDR2 FQNENV. With 4 bases clipped from V and 7 bases from J, the junction kept 10 bases outside the gene matches. This CDR3 has 16 amino acids. The CDR3 DNA sequence: TGTGCCAGCAGCCCACCCGGACTAGCGGGAGTGGGAGAGCAGTACTTC. Encoded protein: CASSPPGLAGVGEQYF.

This chain's CDR3 is CASSQDWGDTGYGYTF. The CDR3 DNA is TGTGCCAGCAGCCAAGATTGGGGGGATACTGGCTATGGCTACACCTTC. This sequence joins TRBV3-1 (or the pseudogene TRBV3-2) and TRBJ1-2; tentative D call: TRBD1 (5 bases). CDR3 length equals 16 residues. The germline V gene encodes CDR1 LGHDT and CDR2 YNNKEL (reference sequence). The V and J ends lost 0 bases and 4 bases respectively, with 15 bases between them.

This clone occurred a few times. The chain carries TRBV10-2 and TRBJ1-2; tentatively, D is TRBD1 (6 bases). The CDR3 covers 12 residues. Germline values: CDR1 WSHSY, CDR2 SAAADI. Trimming stripped 4 bases from V and 5 bases from J, with 8 bases between. The CDR3 loop reads CASSAGQYGYTF. CDR3 sequence (DNA): TGCGCCAGCAGTGCTGGACAGTATGGCTACACCTTC.

The gene calls are TRBV30 and TRBJ2-5, with TRBD1 as a possible D gene (6 bases). Germline CDR1 and CDR2: GTSNPN and SVGIG (reference sequence). V dropped 1 base and J dropped 4 bases, with 19 bases sitting between them. There are 16 residues in the CDR3. CDR3 loop: CAWSGGDNLRGETQYF. The CDR3 nucleotides are TGTGCCTGGAGTGGTGGGGACAATCTACGTGGAGAGACCCAGTACTTC.

The chain links TRBV27 to TRBJ1-4, with a tentative D call TRBD1 (6 bases). Trimming removed 3 bases from V and 6 bases from J, with 17 bases in between. Germline CDR1 and CDR2: MNHEY and SMNVEV (reference sequence). This CDR3 region has 16 residues. The chain's CDR3 is CASSLVGGAGDEKLFF. CDR3 DNA sequence: TGTGCCAGCAGTTTGGTGGGGGGGGCAGGGGATGAAAAACTGTTTTTT.

This clone was counted a single time. The CDR3 spells CASMRANSGANVLTF. CDR3 DNA sequence: TGTGCCAGCATGAGGGCCAACTCTGGGGCCAACGTCCTGACTTTC. V is TRBV2 and J is TRBJ2-6, with D possibly TRBD2 on 5 matching bases. The germline V and J ends were trimmed by 7 bases and 0 bases, with 10 bases remaining between them. Per the germline V gene, CDR1 is SNHLY and CDR2 is FYNNEI. The length of the CDR3 is 15 residues. Full variable domain (missing parts from reference TRBV2 and TRBJ2-6): EPEVTQTPSHQVTQMGQEVILRCVPISNHLYFYWYRQILGQKVEFLVSFYNNEISEKSEIFDDQFSVERPDGSNFTLKIRSTKLEDSAMYFCASMRANSGANVLTFGAGSRLTVL.

This chain links TRBV28 with TRBJ2-4, with 10 bases matching TRBD1. The CDR3 is 16 amino acids. Per the germline V gene, CDR1 is MDHEN and CDR2 is SYDVKM. Losses at the gene ends were 3 bases for V and 0 bases for J; bases not matched to a gene: 2. The CDR3 protein is CASSFWDRGAKNIQYF. The CDR3 nucleotides are TGTGCCAGCAGTTTCTGGGACAGGGGAGCCAAAAACATTCAGTACTTC.

The gene calls are TRBV10-3 and TRBJ2-2; 16 bases fit TRBD2. CDR1 and CDR2 (germline): ENHRY, SYGVKD. This CDR3 is built from 19 residues. Trimming at V came to 3 bases and at J to 0 bases, leaving 4 bases not matched to a gene. In nucleotides, the CDR3 is TGTGCCATCAGTGACCCGGGACTAGCGGGAGGGCCGAACACCGGGGAGCTGTTTTTT. Amino acids: CAISDPGLAGGPNTGELFF.

The rearrangement joins TRBV6-5 to TRBJ1-6; D remains unclear. This CDR3 has 15 amino acids. Trimming removed 1 base from V and 6 bases from J, with 10 bases in between. CDR1 is MNHEY, CDR2 SVGAGI, per germline. CDR3 DNA sequence: TGTGCCAGCAGTTACTTCGGCAGGTCTAATTCACCCCTCCACTTT. Its protein product is CASSYFGRSNSPLHF.

V is TRBV28 and J is TRBJ1-1; a weak D match, TRBD1 (6 bases). This CDR3 spans 15 amino acids. Germline V CDR1 and CDR2: MDHEN, SYDVKM. Trimming pared 6 bases from V and 5 bases from J, leaving 19 bases between. The CDR3 nucleotides read TGTGCCAGCAGGCCCCACATTGAGGGGGAAACTGAAGCTTTCTTT. Encoded protein: CASRPHIEGETEAFF.

V and J are TRBV12-3 or TRBV12-4 and TRBJ1-2; D ambiguous. Trimming stripped 8 bases from V and 3 bases from J, with 10 bases between. This CDR3 region has 12 residues. CDR3 sequence (DNA): TGTGCCAGCGGCGGGGAGCACTATGGCTACACCTTC. It is translated as CASGGEHYGYTF.

The V and J genes are TRBV2 and TRBJ2-7, with D possibly being TRBD2 (6 bases). The germline CDR1 and CDR2 sequences are SNHLY and FYNNEI. The CDR3 is 12 amino acids. Trimming took off 6 bases at V and 6 bases at J, with 12 bases between the two ends. The CDR3 region is CASRRESGEQYF. CDR3 DNA: TGTGCCAGCAGACGGGAGTCTGGCGAGCAGTACTTC.

The chain links TRBV7-2 to TRBJ2-7; 7 nucleotides line up with TRBD2. With 5 bases clipped from V and 7 bases from J, the junction kept 14 bases outside the gene matches. This CDR3 comprises 15 residues. CDR1 is SGHTA and CDR2 is FQGNSA in the germline V gene. The CDR3 sequence is CASSRGVRRGEEQYF. CDR3 bases: TGTGCCAGCAGCCGGGGGGTGCGGCGAGGGGAAGAGCAGTACTTC.

CDR3 in DNA: TGCGCCAGCAGTCCGCGACTAGCGGGAGGGCCGCGATTTGAGACCCAGTACTTC. Encoded protein: CASSPRLAGGPRFETQYF. The chain employs TRBV10-1 and TRBJ2-5; 14 positions match TRBD2. CDR1 is WNHNN, CDR2 SYGVQD, per germline (reference sequence). The CDR3 is 18 amino acids. The J segment lost 5 bases and the V segment lost 5 bases, leaving 13 bases of the junction unmatched.

The gene calls are TRBV2 and TRBJ2-2; TRBD2 agrees at 10 bases. V lost 2 bases and J lost 7; bases outside the gene matches: 16. The CDR3 has 19 residues. The germline CDR1 and CDR2 sequences are SNHLY and FYNNEI. The CDR3: CASSELVAGGPRTVGELFF. In DNA, the CDR3 is TGTGCCAGCAGTGAACTGGTAGCGGGAGGCCCCCGGACAGTCGGGGAGCTGTTTTTT.

V is TRBV5-6 and J is TRBJ1-2, with 8 positions matching TRBD1. Germline assignment: CDR1 SGHDT and CDR2 YYEEEE. The CDR3 totals 17 residues. Trimming cost V 5 bases and J 3 bases; bases outside gene matches: 15. The CDR3 DNA follows: TGTGCCAGCAGTATAAAACCGGGACAGGCGGGGGACTATGGCTACACCTTC. It translates to CASSIKPGQAGDYGYTF.

This clone has just a few counts. CDR3 amino acids: CASSESGTSGADTQYF. The CDR3 nucleotides read TGTGCCAGCAGCGAAAGCGGGACTAGCGGTGCAGATACGCAGTATTTT. The rearrangement joins TRBV9 to TRBJ2-3; 11 positions agree with TRBD2. With 3 bases clipped from V and 4 bases from J, the junction kept 7 bases outside the gene matches. The CDR3 is made up of 16 amino acids. Per the germline V gene, CDR1 is SGDLS and CDR2 is YYNGEE.

The chain combines TRBV11-1 with TRBJ2-7; the D gene is possibly TRBD2 (5 bases). CDR1 SGHAT and CDR2 FQDESV come from the germline V gene (reference sequence). V was shortened by 6 bases and J by 1 base, with 10 bases between the two germline ends. The CDR3 is 13 residues long. The CDR3 DNA reads TGTGCCAGCAGTCGGACTGATTCCTACGAGCAGTACTTC. Its translation is CASSRTDSYEQYF.

The chain has TRBV29-1 and TRBJ2-7; TRBD2 matches 10 bases. Unmatched junction bases numbered 4, after V lost 4 bases and J lost 4 bases. CDR3 size: 13 residues. In germline, CDR1 is SQVTM, CDR2 ANQGSEA. The CDR3 region has the DNA TGCAGCGTTGTAGGACTAGCGGCGTACGAGCAGTACTTC. Translating it yields CSVVGLAAYEQYF.

V gene TRBV7-9 combines with J gene TRBJ2-7; tentatively, D is TRBD2 (5 bases). The CDR3 is 14 amino acids. Germline V gene data show CDR1 as SEHNR and CDR2 as FQNEAQ (reference sequence). Trimming removed 7 bases at V and 1 base at J, with 14 bases between. The CDR3 region has the DNA TGTGCCAGCAACCTTGGAGGCGATTCCTACGAGCAGTACTTC. Protein product: CASNLGGDSYEQYF.

The chain has TRBV6-4 and TRBJ2-3; TRBD2 agrees at 11 bases. The CDR3 runs to 15 residues. Germline V gene sequence: CDR1 MRHNA, CDR2 SNTAGT. The J segment lost 4 bases and the V segment lost 2 bases, leaving 2 bases of the junction unmatched. CDR3 bases: TGTGCCAGCAGTGACGAACTAGCGGGAGCAGATACGCAGTATTTT. Its protein product is CASSDELAGADTQYF.

The rearrangement links TRBV6-5 to TRBJ1-1; D may be TRBD1 (5 bases). Germline V lookup: CDR1 MNHEY, CDR2 SVGAGI. Trimming stripped 8 bases from V and 5 bases from J, with 9 bases between. The CDR3 is made up of 11 amino acids. In DNA form, the CDR3 reads TGTGCCAGCGGCAGGGTTACTGAAGCTTTCTTT. It translates to CASGRVTEAFF.

The chain employs TRBV9 and TRBJ1-3; 10 positions agree with TRBD1. Germline V gene data show CDR1 as SGDLS and CDR2 as YYNGEE. The CDR3 extends over 19 amino acids. V lost 4 bases to trimming and J lost 1 base; unmatched junction nucleotides: 14. The CDR3 sequence: CASSTQLMTGGLSGNTIYF. The DNA for the CDR3 is TGTGCCAGCAGCACACAATTGATGACAGGGGGCTTATCTGGAAACACCATATATTTT.

This chain links TRBV3-1 (or the pseudogene TRBV3-2) with TRBJ2-7, with D possibly being TRBD1 (6 bases). Germline CDR1 is LGHDT and CDR2 is YNNKEL (reference sequence). This CDR3 is built from 15 residues. Trimming removed 6 bases from V and 6 bases from J, with 21 bases in between. The CDR3 loop reads CASSPRIGQGREQYF. CDR3 nucleotides: TGTGCCAGCAGTCCAAGAATTGGGCAGGGGCGCGAGCAGTACTTC.

The CDR3 nucleotides are TGTGCCAGCAGCTCGTCGGGGACAGAAAATGAAAAACTGTTTTTT. Amino acids: CASSSSGTENEKLFF. This chain uses TRBV7-2 with TRBJ1-4; TRBD1 matches 7 bases. With V trimmed by 4 bases and J by 5 bases, 7 bases remained unmatched. The CDR3 extends over 15 amino acids. Germline V gene data show CDR1 as SGHTA and CDR2 as FQGNSA.

V and J are TRBV10-3 and TRBJ2-1, with 8 positions matching TRBD1. CDR1 and CDR2 (germline): ENHRY, SYGVKD. There are 15 residues in the CDR3. V lost 4 bases to trimming and J lost 9 bases; unmatched junction nucleotides: 11. The CDR3 loop reads CAISGGQGSYGEQFF. CDR3 nucleotide sequence: TGTGCCATCAGTGGCGGACAGGGTAGTTACGGTGAGCAGTTCTTC.